This T cell receptor (beta chain) comes out of a study of vaccination and CD4 T cells after COVID-19. There are a few counts of this clonotype. Its antigen is unidentified. The Oncomine TCR Beta short-read assay was applied to DNA of cultured CD4+ T cells. Genomic DNA was isolated from CD4+ T cells that had been cultured. TCRdb recomputed calls from the PCR reads with MiXCR, one row per CDR3 protein. The data contain 8,500 to 14,000 distinct CDR3 sequences, around 28% of them singletons. Findings and limits, study-wide: The median count of SARS-CoV-2-reactive clonotypes rose from about 20 to 38, not significantly.

Trimming cost V 3 bases and J 4 bases; bases outside gene matches: 8. The germline V gene encodes CDR1 DFQATT and CDR2 SNEGSKA (reference sequence). This CDR3 has 15 amino acids. The treatment was: roughly 10-day PBMC culture with coronavirus spike peptide pools or control peptides (ViraFEST assay). Researchers collected the unexposed donor's CD4+ T cells before the COVID-19 pandemic (2011-2018). The sample taken for sequencing was CD4+ T cells from blood, cultured in vitro. The receptor's source is a human donor in good health. This rearrangement joins TRBV20-1 to TRBJ2-2; 7 bases are a match to TRBD1. The CDR3 nucleotides are TGCAGTGCTAGCGACAGGGCGGGCGTCACCGGGGAGCTGTTTTTT. Residues: CSASDRAGVTGELFF.